Presented here are 21 T cell receptor beta chains from one specimen sequenced in a study of cytomegalovirus exposure and HLA in healthy donors. Primers: 60 Vbeta forward and 13 Jbeta reverse. Libraries were prepared by immunoSEQ multiplex PCR; TCRdb keeps only in-frame clonotypes and omits some of them. The data contain 180,000 or so clones, around 80% of them singletons. Sequenced sample: PBMCs. The source is a woman in her 30s in good health and CMV-seronegative.

This sequence joins TRBV7-8 and TRBJ2-7; D is perhaps TRBD1 (5 bases). Trimming stripped 5 bases from V and 1 base from J, with 12 bases between. Germline CDR1 is SGHVS and CDR2 is FQNEAQ. This CDR3 region has 14 residues. Here the CDR3 reads CASSRQITSYEQYF. DNA of the CDR3: TGTGCCAGCAGCCGACAGATTACTTCCTACGAGCAGTACTTC.

The chain carries TRBV27 and TRBJ1-2, with TRBD1 identical over 9 bases. V shed 0 bases, J shed 4 bases, and the junction held 3 bases outside the gene matches. The V gene's germline CDR1 is MNHEY and CDR2 SMNVEV (reference sequence). CDR3 size: 15 residues. CDR3 sequence: CASSLSTGGGYGYTF. The CDR3 DNA follows: TGTGCCAGCAGTTTATCCACAGGGGGCGGCTATGGCTACACCTTC.

In its sample, this clone was seen once. A read error may produce the germline difference seen at one junction end. The gene calls are TRBV7-7 and TRBJ2-2, with 14 bases identical to TRBD2. This CDR3 is 17 amino acids long. The germline CDR1 and CDR2 sequences are SSHAT and FNYEAQ (reference sequence). CDR3 protein: CASSLGLAGVLTGELFF. The CDR3 DNA is TGTGCTAGCAGCTTGGGACTAGCGGGGGTATTAACCGGGGAGCTGTTTTTT.

The chain links TRBV6-6 to TRBJ2-3; the match to TRBD2 covers 11 bases. The CDR3 is 14 amino acids. The ends lost 7 bases at V and 3 bases at J; junction bases unmatched: 3. Germline V gene lookup returns CDR1 MNHNY and CDR2 SVGAGI (reference sequence). The chain's CDR3 is CASTRTSGTDTQYF. As DNA, the CDR3 is TGTGCCAGCACCCGGACTAGCGGGACAGATACGCAGTATTTT.

CDR3 sequence (DNA): TGTGCCAGCAGCTTAGGGGGTAGCGGTAGCACAGATACGCAGTATTTT. Its protein product is CASSLGGSGSTDTQYF. V and J are TRBV7-3 and TRBJ2-3, with D perhaps matching TRBD2 (6 bases). V was cut by 2 bases and J by 0 bases, with 12 bases left in between. The CDR3 is made up of 16 amino acids. Germline values: CDR1 SGHTA, CDR2 FQGTGA.

The chain combines TRBV4-2 with TRBJ2-5; 7 positions agree with TRBD1. Germline V lookup: CDR1 LGHNA, CDR2 YNFKEQ. The CDR3 runs 14 residues. Trimming at V came to 11 bases and at J to 2 bases, leaving 11 bases not matched to a gene. CDR3 nucleotides: TGTGCCTCCTCCGCAGGGGGAAGTCAAGAGACCCAGTACTTC. This encodes CASSAGGSQETQYF.

The chain has TRBV9 and TRBJ2-1; 9 bases are a match to TRBD2. J gave up 9 bases and V 6 bases, and 16 bases lay outside the gene matches. Germline CDR1 SGDLS, CDR2 YYNGEE. The CDR3 extends over 16 amino acids. The CDR3: CASIKDGRGGLSEQFF. The CDR3 DNA follows: TGTGCCAGCATTAAGGATGGGCGGGGGGGCCTGAGTGAGCAGTTCTTC.

This chain joins TRBV9 and TRBJ1-1, with a tentative D call TRBD1 (6 bases). The germline V gene encodes CDR1 SGDLS and CDR2 YYNGEE. The ends were cut back, 0 bases at V and 11 bases at J, with 14 bases in the middle. This CDR3 spans 13 amino acids. The chain's CDR3 is CASSVGQGQAAFF. For the CDR3, the DNA is TGTGCCAGCAGCGTAGGTCAGGGGCAGGCGGCTTTCTTT.

This clone was seen once. V and J are TRBV5-1 and TRBJ1-2, with 8 bases lining up with TRBD1. CDR3 size: 16 residues. The ends lost 5 bases at V and 4 bases at J; junction bases unmatched: 13. Germline CDR1 reads SGHRS; CDR2 reads YFSETQ. CDR3 sequence reads: CASSRETGVPGYGYTF. The CDR3 DNA is TGCGCCAGCAGTCGCGAGACAGGGGTCCCGGGCTATGGCTACACCTTC.

The chain has TRBV15 and TRBJ1-4; TRBD1 agrees at 7 bases. The CDR3 covers 14 residues. In germline, CDR1 is LNHNV, CDR2 YYDKDF (reference sequence). Unmatched junction bases numbered 5, after V lost 5 bases and J lost 5 bases. CDR3 bases: TGTGCCACCAGCCAGGACAGGCGCAATGAAAAACTGTTTTTT. Its protein product is CATSQDRRNEKLFF.

The CDR3 sequence: CSVGQGINSPLHF. The CDR3 DNA follows: TGCAGCGTAGGACAGGGGATCAATTCACCCCTCCACTTT. V usage is TRBV29-1 and J usage is TRBJ1-6, with TRBD1 identical over 9 bases. The J segment lost 7 bases and the V segment lost 6 bases, leaving 4 bases of the junction unmatched. The CDR3 is 13 amino acids. Germline loops: CDR1 SQVTM, CDR2 ANQGSEA.

V usage is TRBV29-1 and J usage is TRBJ1-1; the D is unclear. V lost 2 bases and J lost 4, with 11 bases in between. This CDR3 region has 13 residues. Per germline, CDR1 SQVTM and CDR2 ANQGSEA. Here the CDR3 DNA reads TGCAGCGTTGAATCTGGGCACGGCACTGAAGCTTTCTTT. Amino acid sequence: CSVESGHGTEAFF.

This clone appeared once. The chain is built from TRBV4-3 and TRBJ2-7, with 9 bases lining up with TRBD1. There are 16 residues in the CDR3. Trimming cost V 0 bases and J 2 bases; bases outside gene matches: 5. The V gene's germline CDR1 is LGHNA and CDR2 YSLEER. The CDR3 here is CASSQDGTGIPYEQYF. CDR3 bases: TGCGCCAGCAGCCAAGATGGGACAGGGATCCCCTACGAGCAGTACTTC.

The CDR3 is CASSFTSGVLDTQYF. The CDR3 DNA is TGTGCCAGCAGCTTTACTAGCGGGGTACTTGATACGCAGTATTTT. This chain connects TRBV7-8 to TRBJ2-3, with 10 nucleotides matching TRBD2. This CDR3 is 15 amino acids long. With V trimmed by 3 bases and J by 6 bases, 6 bases remained unmatched. Germline values: CDR1 SGHVS, CDR2 FQNEAQ.

The chain links TRBV5-5 to TRBJ1-4, with D unclear. The CDR3 sequence is 12 residues long. V was clipped by 2 bases and J by 8 bases, with 7 bases between them. The germline gives CDR1 SGHKS, CDR2 YYEKEE (reference sequence). In DNA, the CDR3 is TGTGCCAGCAGCTTAGTCCAGGAAAAACTGTTTTTT. Translation: CASSLVQEKLFF.

The V call is TRBV6-6, the J call TRBJ1-2, with 10 bases aligning to TRBD1. The germline V gene encodes CDR1 MNHNY and CDR2 SVGAGI (reference sequence). With 6 bases clipped from V and 8 bases from J, the junction kept 6 bases outside the gene matches. The CDR3 has 13 amino acids. The CDR3 DNA reads TGTGCCAGCAGACGACAGGGGGCTTGGGGCTACACCTTC. This encodes CASRRQGAWGYTF.

This chain connects TRBV30 to TRBJ2-5; tentative D call: TRBD1 (5 bases). Germline V lookup: CDR1 GTSNPN, CDR2 SVGIG (reference sequence). Trimming pared 4 bases from V and 5 bases from J, leaving 11 bases between. There are 12 residues in the CDR3. This CDR3 reads CAWTRALETQYF. CDR3 DNA: TGTGCCTGGACCAGGGCGTTGGAGACCCAGTACTTC.

The chain links TRBV30 to TRBJ1-1, with D tentatively TRBD1 (6 bases). The CDR3 covers 15 residues. Germline V gives CDR1 GTSNPN, CDR2 SVGIG (reference sequence). Trimming took 0 bases from V and 5 from J, leaving 16 bases between them. The CDR3 spells CAWSVLAGDSTEAFF. The CDR3 DNA is TGTGCCTGGAGTGTACTGGCAGGGGATAGTACTGAAGCTTTCTTT.

J is TRBJ2-7 and V is TRBV5-6, with D maybe TRBD1 (5 bases). Per the germline V gene, CDR1 is SGHDT and CDR2 is YYEEEE. This CDR3 spans 13 amino acids. With 1 base removed from V and 7 bases from J, the gap between germline ends came to 12 bases. CDR3 protein: CASSLTGVWEQYF. The CDR3 DNA follows: TGTGCCAGCAGCTTGACAGGTGTCTGGGAGCAGTACTTC.

Many counts were recorded for this clone. The chain combines TRBV4-3 with TRBJ2-6; tentatively, D is TRBD1 (6 bases). Germline V gene data show CDR1 as LGHNA and CDR2 as YSLEER. CDR3 size: 17 residues. The germline V and J ends were trimmed by 0 bases and 0 bases, with 9 bases remaining between them. The CDR3: CASSQEDSASGANVLTF. For the CDR3, the DNA is TGCGCCAGCAGCCAAGAGGACAGCGCCTCTGGGGCCAACGTCCTGACTTTC.

Remarks on this clone: The sample has other DNA sequences that encode this CDR3 too. CDR3 loop: CASSFGQGDGYTF. CDR3 nucleotide sequence: TGTGCCAGTAGTTTCGGACAGGGCGATGGCTACACCTTC. The chain links TRBV19 to TRBJ1-2, with 8 bases fitting TRBD1. Trimming at V came to 5 bases and at J to 6 bases, leaving 5 bases not matched to a gene. Germline-derived CDR1 and CDR2 are LNHDA and SQIVND (reference sequence). The CDR3 length is 13 residues.